The rows below give T cell receptor beta chains drawn from one sample of a study of blood T cell repertoires in COVID-19. The method was immunoSEQ multiplex PCR; TCRdb's version includes in-frame clones alone and lacks a portion of them. The repertoire consists of about 160,000 clones, with 78% occurring once and the leading ten covering about 15%. Sequencing was performed on peripheral blood. These receptors were collected from a woman aged 80 or over with acute or convalescent COVID-19. Both conserved end residues are part of each CDR3. A D gene is named only where the DNA matches it firmly. Expanded clones get a size class; other rows say once, few or many, or leave the size out.

V gene	J gene	D gene	clone size	CDR3 DNA	CDR3 protein
TRBV7-3	TRBJ2-2	TRBD1	few	TGTGCCAGCAGCTTAAGCAAGGCGGGACAGGGTACCGGGGAGCTGTTTTTT	CASSLSKAGQGTGELFF
TRBV18	TRBJ1-2	TRBD1	-	TGTGCCAGCTCACCTCTTGTCCGGGACAGGGGAGATGGCTACACCTTC	CASSPLVRDRGDGYTF
TRBV20-1	TRBJ2-1	-	-	TGCAGTGCTAGTAGGGACTCAAATTACAATGAGCAGTTCTTC	CSASRDSNYNEQFF
TRBV3-1/TRBV3-2	TRBJ1-4	TRBD1	once	TGTGCCAGCAGCGGCAGGGGGGTGGAGGATGAAAAACTGTTTTTT	CASSGRGVEDEKLFF
TRBV19	TRBJ1-5	-	-	TGTGCCAGTAGTATAGAACAGGGAGGCAATCAGCCCCAGCATTTT	CASSIEQGGNQPQHF
TRBV15	TRBJ1-4	-	once	TGTGCCACCAGCAGCCCCTTGACAGGTGGTAATGAAAAACTGTTTTTT	CATSSPLTGGNEKLFF
TRBV30	TRBJ1-2	-	-	TGTGCCGGTGAGGGCGTCTCTGGCTACACCTTC	CAGEGVSGYTF
TRBV3-1/TRBV3-2	TRBJ1-1	TRBD1	-	TGTGCCAGCAGCCCTCGGGACAGGCCAAACACTGAAGCTTTCTTT	CASSPRDRPNTEAFF
TRBV27	TRBJ2-7	-	-	TGTGCCAGCAGTGAAGCTTCTCTCTCCTACGAGCAGTACTTC	CASSEASLSYEQYF
TRBV6-1	TRBJ2-1	-	-	TGTGCCAGCAGTGAAGAGGTGTGGGGGGGCGAGCAGTTCTTC	CASSEEVWGGEQFF
TRBV29-1	TRBJ1-1	TRBD1	-	TGCAGCGTTGAAGGGACAGGAGGTATGAACACTGAAGCTTTCTTT	CSVEGTGGMNTEAFF
TRBV5-6	TRBJ1-2	TRBD1	few	TGTGCCAGCAGCTGGGGACAGGGTCGTGGCTACACCTTC	CASSWGQGRGYTF
TRBV18	TRBJ1-3	-	few	TGTGCCAGCTCACCAAACCCCCAGGCGGGAAACACCATATATTTT	CASSPNPQAGNTIYF
TRBV18	TRBJ1-4	-	few	TGTGCCAGCTCACCAAGGGGTACTAATGAAAAACTGTTTTTT	CASSPRGTNEKLFF
TRBV20-1	TRBJ1-1	-	many	TGCAGTGCTAGTCCAAGTTGGAGGAGCACTGAAGCTTTCTTT	CSASPSWRSTEAFF
TRBV7-9	TRBJ1-6	TRBD1	-	TGTGCCAGCAGCTTAGTAGGGGGCGCTTGGAATTCACCCCTCCACTTT	CASSLVGGAWNSPLHF
TRBV15	TRBJ1-6	-	once	TGTGCCACCAGCAAGAACAGTTATAATTCACCCCTCCACTTT	CATSKNSYNSPLHF
TRBV7-9	TRBJ1-2	-	-	TGTGCCAGCAGCGAGGCCAGGGTGGGGTATGGCTACACCTTC	CASSEARVGYGYTF